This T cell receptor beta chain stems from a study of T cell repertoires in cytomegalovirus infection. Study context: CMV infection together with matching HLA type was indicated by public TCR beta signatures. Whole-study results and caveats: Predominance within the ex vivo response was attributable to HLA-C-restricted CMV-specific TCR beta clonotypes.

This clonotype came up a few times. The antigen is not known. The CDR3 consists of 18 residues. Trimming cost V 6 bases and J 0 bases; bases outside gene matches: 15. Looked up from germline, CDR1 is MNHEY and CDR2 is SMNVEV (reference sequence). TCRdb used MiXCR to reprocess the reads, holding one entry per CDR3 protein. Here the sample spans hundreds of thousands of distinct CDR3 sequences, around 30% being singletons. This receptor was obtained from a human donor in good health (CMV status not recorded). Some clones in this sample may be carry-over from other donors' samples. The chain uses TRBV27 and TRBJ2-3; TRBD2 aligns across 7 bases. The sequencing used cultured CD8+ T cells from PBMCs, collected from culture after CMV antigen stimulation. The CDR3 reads CASSRDYQTAPSTDTQYF. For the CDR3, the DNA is TGTGCCAGCAGCCGGGACTACCAGACGGCTCCTAGCACAGATACGCAGTATTTT.